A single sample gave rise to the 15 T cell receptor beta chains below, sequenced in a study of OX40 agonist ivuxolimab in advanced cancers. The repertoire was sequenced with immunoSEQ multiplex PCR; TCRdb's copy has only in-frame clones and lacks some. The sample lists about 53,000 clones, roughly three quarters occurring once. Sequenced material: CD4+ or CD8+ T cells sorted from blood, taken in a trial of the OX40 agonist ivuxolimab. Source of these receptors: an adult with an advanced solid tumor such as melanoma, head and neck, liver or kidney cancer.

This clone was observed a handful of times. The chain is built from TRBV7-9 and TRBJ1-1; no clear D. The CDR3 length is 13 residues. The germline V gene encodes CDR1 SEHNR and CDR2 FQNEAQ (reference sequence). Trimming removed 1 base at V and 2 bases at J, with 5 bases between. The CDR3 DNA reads TGTGCCAGCAGCTTAGAGGGAAACACTGAAGCTTTCTTT. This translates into CASSLEGNTEAFF.

Here the CDR3 DNA reads TGTGCCAGCAGCTTAAGGAGGAATCAGGAGGGCACTGAAGCTTTCTTT. Residues: CASSLRRNQEGTEAFF. The chain uses TRBV11-2 and TRBJ1-1; unclear D gene. The CDR3 is 16 residues long. Germline V CDR1 and CDR2: SGHAT, FQNNGV. Trimming took 2 bases from V and 4 from J, leaving 17 bases between them.

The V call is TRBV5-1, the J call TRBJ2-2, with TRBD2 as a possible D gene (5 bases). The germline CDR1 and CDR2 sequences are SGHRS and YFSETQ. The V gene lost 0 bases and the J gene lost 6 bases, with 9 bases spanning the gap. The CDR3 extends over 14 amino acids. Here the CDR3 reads CASSLAPSSGELFF. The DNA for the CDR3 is TGCGCCAGCAGCTTGGCGCCTAGCTCCGGGGAGCTGTTTTTT.

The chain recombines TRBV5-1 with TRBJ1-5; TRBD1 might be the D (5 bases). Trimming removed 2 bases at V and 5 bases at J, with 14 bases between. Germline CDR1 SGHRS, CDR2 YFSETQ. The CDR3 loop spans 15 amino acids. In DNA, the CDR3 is TGCGCCAGCAGCTTAGGAGGGGTTGGAGATCAGCCCCAGCATTTT. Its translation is CASSLGGVGDQPQHF.

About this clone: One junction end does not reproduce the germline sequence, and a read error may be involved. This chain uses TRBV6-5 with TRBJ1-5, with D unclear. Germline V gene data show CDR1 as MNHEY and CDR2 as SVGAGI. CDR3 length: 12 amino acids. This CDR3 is CASSYSGGPLNF. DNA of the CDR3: TGTGCCAGCAGTTACTCGGGAGGGCCCCTGAATTTT.

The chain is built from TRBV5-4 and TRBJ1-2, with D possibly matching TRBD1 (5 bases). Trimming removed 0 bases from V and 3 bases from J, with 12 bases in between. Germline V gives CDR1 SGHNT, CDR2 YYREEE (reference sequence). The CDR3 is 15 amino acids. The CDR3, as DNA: TGTGCCAGCAGCTTGGTTGGGGGAGGGGACTATGGCTACACCTTC. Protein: CASSLVGGGDYGYTF.

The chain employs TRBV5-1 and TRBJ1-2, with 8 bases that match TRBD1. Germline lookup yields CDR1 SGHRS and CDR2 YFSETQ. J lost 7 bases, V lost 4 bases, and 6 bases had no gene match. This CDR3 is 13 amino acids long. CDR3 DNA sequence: TGCGCCAGCAGCGCCTCAGGGGGCCGTGGCTACACCTTC. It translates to CASSASGGRGYTF.

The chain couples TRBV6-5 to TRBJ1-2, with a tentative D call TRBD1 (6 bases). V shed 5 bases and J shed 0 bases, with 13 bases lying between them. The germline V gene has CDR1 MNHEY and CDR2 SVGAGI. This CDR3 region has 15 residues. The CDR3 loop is CASSNSKGANYGYTF. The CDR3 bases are TGTGCCAGCAGTAACAGCAAGGGGGCTAACTATGGCTACACCTTC.

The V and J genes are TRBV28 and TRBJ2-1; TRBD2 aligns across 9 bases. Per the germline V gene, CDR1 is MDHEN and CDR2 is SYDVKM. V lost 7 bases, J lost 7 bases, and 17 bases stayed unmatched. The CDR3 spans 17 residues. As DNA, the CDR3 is TGTGCCAGCATCCGATCGGGGACTAGCCGATCCGGGAATGAGCAGTTCTTC. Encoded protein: CASIRSGTSRSGNEQFF. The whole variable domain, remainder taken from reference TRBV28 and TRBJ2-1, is DVKVTQSSRYLVKRTGEKVFLECVQDMDHENMFWYRQDPGLGLRLIYFSYDVKMKEKGDIPEGYSVSREKKERFSLILESASTNQTSMYLCASIRSGTSRSGNEQFFGPGTRLTVL.

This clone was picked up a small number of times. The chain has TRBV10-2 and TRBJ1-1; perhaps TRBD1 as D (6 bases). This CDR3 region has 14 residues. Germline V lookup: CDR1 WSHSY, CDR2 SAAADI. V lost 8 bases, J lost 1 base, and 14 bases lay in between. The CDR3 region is CASLVSRGNTEAFF. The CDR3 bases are TGCGCCAGCCTTGTGAGCAGGGGGAACACTGAAGCTTTCTTT.

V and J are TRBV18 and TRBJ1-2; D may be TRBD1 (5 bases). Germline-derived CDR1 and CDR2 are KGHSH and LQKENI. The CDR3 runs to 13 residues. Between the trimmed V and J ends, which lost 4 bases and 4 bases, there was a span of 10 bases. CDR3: CASSRGGGYGYTF. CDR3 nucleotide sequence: TGTGCCAGCTCACGGGGGGGTGGCTATGGCTACACCTTC.

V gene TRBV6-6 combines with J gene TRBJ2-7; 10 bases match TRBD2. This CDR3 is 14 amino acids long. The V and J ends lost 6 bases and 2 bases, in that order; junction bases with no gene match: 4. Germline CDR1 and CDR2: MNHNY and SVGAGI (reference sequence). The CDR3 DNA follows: TGTGCCAGCAGATTAGCGGGAGGTGCCTACGAGCAGTACTTC. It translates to CASRLAGGAYEQYF.

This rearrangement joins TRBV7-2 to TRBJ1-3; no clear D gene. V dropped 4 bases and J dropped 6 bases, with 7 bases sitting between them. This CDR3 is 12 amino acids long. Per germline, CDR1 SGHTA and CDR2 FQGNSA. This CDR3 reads CASSSGVNTIYF. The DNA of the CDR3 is TGTGCCAGCAGCTCCGGGGTAAACACCATATATTTT.

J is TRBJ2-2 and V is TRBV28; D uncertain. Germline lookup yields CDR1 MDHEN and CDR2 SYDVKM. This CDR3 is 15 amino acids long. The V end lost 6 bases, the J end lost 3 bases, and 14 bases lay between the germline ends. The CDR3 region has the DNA TGTGCCAGCAGGGCGCAGCTCCTTTACACCGGGGAGCTGTTTTTT. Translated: CASRAQLLYTGELFF.

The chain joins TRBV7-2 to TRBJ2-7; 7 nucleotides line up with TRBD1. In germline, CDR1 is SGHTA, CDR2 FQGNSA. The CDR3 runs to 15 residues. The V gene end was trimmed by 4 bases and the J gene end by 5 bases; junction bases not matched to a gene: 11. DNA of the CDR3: TGTGCCAGCAGCTCCACACAGGGGAACAACCACGAGCAGTACTTC. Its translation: CASSSTQGNNHEQYF. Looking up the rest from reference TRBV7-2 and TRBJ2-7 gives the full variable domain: GAGVSQSPSNKVTEKGKDVELRCDPISGHTALYWYRQSLGQGLEFLIYFQGNSAPDKSGLPSDRFSAERTGGSVSTLTIQRTQQEDSAVYLCASSSTQGNNHEQYFGPGTRLTVT.